These 30 T cell receptor beta chains were sequenced from one sample in a study of Ad26.COV2.S vaccination and SARS-CoV-2 variants. Treatment reported: around 19 received Ad26.COV2.S at low or high dose, single or two shots; about five received placebo; per-sample allocation not given. At day 63 after the first vaccine or placebo injection, samples were drawn. The data were produced by immunoSEQ multiplex PCR, yet TCRdb's version contains in-frame clones alone and is incomplete. Counted here are about 460,000 clones, roughly nine tenths occurring once; the ten biggest clones make up about 1.5%. Material: peripheral blood, obtained in a trial of Ad26.COV2.S vaccine versus placebo. Receptor source: a person aged 18-60 years who received the Ad26.COV2.S COVID-19 vaccine or a placebo.

Here the CDR3 reads CAWSFRRPGLASETQYF. The CDR3 nucleotides read TGTGCCTGGAGTTTCCGACGACCGGGACTAGCGTCAGAGACCCAGTACTTC. The rearrangement links TRBV30 to TRBJ2-5; 10 positions match TRBD2. The J segment lost 4 bases and the V segment lost 2 bases, leaving 13 bases of the junction unmatched. The CDR3 is 17 amino acids. Germline CDR1 reads GTSNPN; CDR2 reads SVGIG (reference sequence).

The V and J genes are TRBV20-1 and TRBJ1-6; D is perhaps TRBD1 (5 bases). The CDR3 is made up of 15 amino acids. The V end was cut by 3 bases, the J end by 2 bases, with 11 bases between. Germline V lookup: CDR1 DFQATT, CDR2 SNEGSKA (reference sequence). As DNA, the CDR3 is TGCAGTGCTAGTTCTAGGGGCGCCTATAATTCACCCCTCCACTTT. It encodes CSASSRGAYNSPLHF.

In its sample, this clone was seen a few times. This chain uses TRBV2 with TRBJ1-5; tentative D call: TRBD1 (6 bases). This CDR3 has 12 residues. Germline V CDR1 and CDR2: SNHLY, FYNNEI. Trimming pared 7 bases from V and 4 bases from J, leaving 8 bases between. As DNA, the CDR3 is TGTGCCAGCACTACAGGGAATCAGCCCCAGCATTTT. Translation: CASTTGNQPQHF.

The CDR3 region is CASSGNNYGYTF. The CDR3 DNA sequence: TGTGCCAGCAGCGGGAATAACTATGGCTACACCTTC. This sequence joins TRBV11-1 and TRBJ1-2; no firm D call. CDR1 and CDR2 (germline): SGHAT, FQDESV (reference sequence). Trimming removed 5 bases at V and 1 base at J, with 5 bases between. This CDR3 region has 12 residues. The entire variable domain, with the rest obtained from reference TRBV11-1 and TRBJ1-2, is as follows: EAEVAQSPRYKITEKSQAVAFWCDPISGHATLYWYRQILGQGPELLVQFQDESVVDDSQLPKDRFSAERLKGVDSTLKIQPAELGDSAMYLCASSGNNYGYTFGSGTRLTVV.

With respect to this clone: Other DNA sequences in this specimen translate into the identical CDR3. V is TRBV7-2 and J is TRBJ1-4; tentative D call: TRBD1 (5 bases). This CDR3 has 13 residues. CDR1 is SGHTA and CDR2 is FQGNSA in the germline V gene. With 1 base removed from V and 7 bases from J, the gap between germline ends came to 7 bases. The CDR3 spells CASSLGGGEKLFF. Written as DNA, the CDR3 is TGTGCCAGCAGCTTAGGGGGGGGTGAAAAACTGTTTTTT.

The CDR3 DNA reads TGTGCCAGCAGCACCCTCGGGAGGGGATCAGATACGCAGTATTTT. This gives the protein CASSTLGRGSDTQYF. The chain couples TRBV14 to TRBJ2-3; 8 bases are shared with TRBD2. V shed 5 bases, J shed 4 bases, and the junction held 8 bases outside the gene matches. The CDR3 runs 15 residues. Germline assignment: CDR1 SGHDN and CDR2 FVKESK. Full variable domain (remainder filled in from reference TRBV14 and TRBJ2-3): EAGVTQFPSHSVIEKGQTVTLRCDPISGHDNLYWYRRVMGKEIKFLLHFVKESKQDESGMPNNRFLAERTGGTYSTLKVQPAELEDSGVYFCASSTLGRGSDTQYFGPGTRLTVL.

The V call is TRBV3-1 (or the pseudogene TRBV3-2), the J call TRBJ2-2; the match to TRBD2 covers 7 bases. Germline CDR1 LGHDT, CDR2 YNNKEL (reference sequence). This CDR3 is built from 16 residues. Losses at the gene ends were 8 bases for V and 6 bases for J; bases not matched to a gene: 15. The CDR3 is CASANSLSGGAGELFF. CDR3 DNA sequence: TGTGCCAGCGCCAACTCCCTCTCGGGGGGTGCCGGGGAGCTGTTTTTT.

The chain recombines TRBV7-9 with TRBJ1-5; D call uncertain. CDR3 length equals 14 residues. CDR1 is SEHNR and CDR2 is FQNEAQ in the germline V gene (reference sequence). The V end lost 3 bases, the J end lost 1 base, and 7 bases lay between the germline ends. This CDR3 is CASSFVSSNQPQHF. CDR3 bases: TGTGCCAGCAGCTTTGTTTCAAGCAATCAGCCCCAGCATTTT.

The J gene is TRBJ1-2, the V gene TRBV4-1; 7 bases agree with TRBD1. Germline V gene lookup returns CDR1 MGHRA and CDR2 YSYEKL. V trimming: 2 bases; J trimming: 8 bases; junction bases outside the gene matches: 5. The CDR3 has 13 residues. This chain's CDR3 is CASSQTGVGGYTF. CDR3 nucleotide sequence: TGCGCCAGCAGCCAAACAGGGGTTGGAGGCTACACCTTC.

CDR3: CASRLGGTGGEKLFF. CDR3 coding DNA: TGTGCCAGCAGACTGGGGGGTACAGGAGGGGAAAAACTGTTTTTT. The V call is TRBV28, the J call TRBJ1-4; weak D call: TRBD1 (5 bases). Trimming took 6 bases from V and 8 from J, leaving 19 bases between them. The CDR3 loop spans 15 amino acids. Germline V gene lookup returns CDR1 MDHEN and CDR2 SYDVKM. The complete variable domain, with remaining parts taken from reference TRBV28 and TRBJ1-4, reads DVKVTQSSRYLVKRTGEKVFLECVQDMDHENMFWYRQDPGLGLRLIYFSYDVKMKEKGDIPEGYSVSREKKERFSLILESASTNQTSMYLCASRLGGTGGEKLFFGSGTQLSVL.

J is TRBJ2-7 and V is TRBV14; D unclear. Germline CDR1 is SGHDN and CDR2 is FVKESK. Trimming shortened V by 1 base and J by 12 bases, and 10 bases separated the two germline ends. This CDR3 spans 11 amino acids. The CDR3 here is CASSQGGRAYF. Written as DNA, the CDR3 is TGTGCCAGCAGCCAAGGCGGCCGGGCGTACTTC.

The chain couples TRBV12-3 or TRBV12-4 to TRBJ1-2; 8 positions match TRBD1. Trimming at V came to 5 bases and at J to 9 bases, leaving 8 bases not matched to a gene. This CDR3 is built from 13 residues. The CDR3 region has the DNA TGTGCCAGCAGTCAGACAGGGGCCGGGCGCTACACCTTC. Its translation is CASSQTGAGRYTF.

The J gene is TRBJ1-2, the V gene TRBV18, with D unclear. There are 13 residues in the CDR3. Germline V lookup: CDR1 KGHSH, CDR2 LQKENI. V lost 6 bases, J lost 7 bases, and 15 bases lay in between. CDR3 residues: CASSPTASGGYTF. The CDR3, as DNA: TGTGCCAGCTCCCCGACCGCGTCCGGTGGCTACACCTTC. Filled out from reference TRBV18 and TRBJ1-2, the complete variable domain reads NAGVMQNPRHLVRRRGQEARLRCSPMKGHSHVYWYRQLPEEGLKFMVYLQKENIIDESGMPKERFSAEFPKEGPSILRIQQVVRGDSAAYFCASSPTASGGYTFGSGTRLTVV.

This clone appeared a single time. The chain recombines TRBV19 with TRBJ1-5; the D is unclear. The CDR3 loop spans 12 amino acids. Germline V gene sequence: CDR1 LNHDA, CDR2 SQIVND (reference sequence). Trimming took off 7 bases at V and 0 bases at J, with 4 bases between the two ends. The CDR3 protein is CASTSSNQPQHF. DNA of the CDR3: TGTGCCAGTACAAGTAGCAATCAGCCCCAGCATTTT. Full variable domain (rest looked up from reference TRBV19 and TRBJ1-5): DGGITQSPKYLFRKEGQNVTLSCEQNLNHDAMYWYRQDPGQGLRLIYYSQIVNDFQKGDIAEGYSVSREKKESFPLTVTSAQKNPTAFYLCASTSSNQPQHFGDGTRLSIL.

This chain connects TRBV25-1 to TRBJ1-6; D remains unclear. The V gene's germline CDR1 is MGHDK and CDR2 SYGVNS. This CDR3 is 17 amino acids long. Trimming removed 1 base from V and 0 bases from J, with 10 bases in between. CDR3 sequence reads: CASSESWGSSYNSPLHF. In nucleotides, the CDR3 is TGTGCCAGCAGTGAATCCTGGGGAAGCTCCTATAATTCACCCCTCCACTTT.

This clone was observed a single time. The J gene is TRBJ1-1, the V gene TRBV7-2; no reliable D call. There are 16 residues in the CDR3. CDR1 and CDR2 from the germline V gene are SGHTA and FQGNSA. Trimming stripped 5 bases from V and 4 bases from J, with 20 bases between. The CDR3 protein is CASSLWMHLYPTEAFF. In nucleotides, the CDR3 is TGTGCCAGCAGCCTCTGGATGCACCTATATCCCACTGAAGCTTTCTTT.

This rearrangement joins TRBV3-1 (or the pseudogene TRBV3-2) to TRBJ2-7, with D unclear. Trimming removed 0 bases at V and 5 bases at J, with 11 bases between. Germline CDR1 LGHDT, CDR2 YNNKEL (reference sequence). CDR3 length equals 14 residues. The CDR3 loop reads CASSQDRATDEQYF. CDR3 nucleotide sequence: TGTGCCAGCAGCCAAGATAGGGCTACCGACGAGCAGTACTTC.

The rearrangement links TRBV9 to TRBJ2-3; D is ambiguous. This CDR3 has 12 residues. Germline assignment: CDR1 SGDLS and CDR2 YYNGEE. V was trimmed by 4 bases and J by 6 bases, leaving 9 bases between them. The DNA of the CDR3 is TGTGCCAGCAGCCCTCTTATTGATACGCAGTATTTT. Protein: CASSPLIDTQYF. The variable domain in full, with the rest retrieved from reference TRBV9 and TRBJ2-3, is DSGVTQTPKHLITATGQRVTLRCSPRSGDLSVYWYQQSLDQGLQFLIQYYNGEERAKGNILERFSAQQFPDLHSELNLSSLELGDSALYFCASSPLIDTQYFGPGTRLTVL.

V is TRBV7-9 and J is TRBJ1-3; maybe TRBD1 (5 bases). This CDR3 contains 16 residues. V was trimmed by 4 bases and J by 1 base, leaving 14 bases between them. Germline assignment: CDR1 SEHNR and CDR2 FQNEAQ (reference sequence). CDR3: CASSWGFGASGNTIYF. DNA of the CDR3: TGTGCCAGCAGCTGGGGGTTCGGGGCGTCTGGAAACACCATATATTTT. The full variable domain, its missing parts supplied by reference TRBV7-9 and TRBJ1-3, is DTGVSQNPRHKITKRGQNVTFRCDPISEHNRLYWYRQTLGQGPEFLTYFQNEAQLEKSRLLSDRFSAERPKGSFSTLEIQRTEQGDSAMYLCASSWGFGASGNTIYFGEGSWLTVV.

V and J are TRBV13 and TRBJ2-7; 10 bases are shared with TRBD1. The V and J ends lost 4 bases and 2 bases, in that order; junction bases with no gene match: 17. The CDR3 loop spans 19 amino acids. CDR1 is PRHDT, CDR2 FYEKMQ, per germline (reference sequence). The CDR3 sequence: CASSSTKWRDRGYTYEQYF. The CDR3 coding sequence is TGTGCCAGCAGCTCAACTAAATGGAGGGACAGGGGATACACCTACGAGCAGTACTTC.

The rearrangement uses TRBV13 and TRBJ2-4; TRBD2 is a possible D gene (6 bases). V shed 1 base and J shed 8 bases, with 12 bases lying between them. CDR3 length: 14 residues. The germline V gene encodes CDR1 PRHDT and CDR2 FYEKMQ (reference sequence). The CDR3 reads CASSLAGALDIQYF. The CDR3 DNA reads as TGTGCCAGCAGCTTAGCGGGAGCCCTGGACATTCAGTACTTC.

The chain recombines TRBV2 with TRBJ1-5, with D uncertain. Germline V CDR1 and CDR2: SNHLY, FYNNEI. This CDR3 is 14 amino acids long. Deletions cut 1 base from V and 4 bases from J, with 8 bases between. The CDR3 reads CASSEGTPNQPQHF. CDR3 nucleotides: TGTGCCAGCAGTGAAGGGACCCCAAATCAGCCCCAGCATTTT.

This rearrangement joins TRBV28 to TRBJ2-7; 10 nucleotides match TRBD2. CDR1 and CDR2 from the germline V gene are MDHEN and SYDVKM. The CDR3 totals 15 residues. V trimming: 4 bases; J trimming: 7 bases; junction bases outside the gene matches: 10. DNA for the CDR3: TGTGCCAGCAGTTCTCGAGCGGGAGGGATGAGGGAGCAGTACTTC. Its protein product is CASSSRAGGMREQYF.

The gene calls are TRBV29-1 and TRBJ1-4; perhaps TRBD1 as D (6 bases). Per the germline V gene, CDR1 is SQVTM and CDR2 is ANQGSEA. With 5 bases removed from V and 0 bases from J, the gap between germline ends came to 13 bases. The CDR3 spans 15 residues. The CDR3 DNA sequence: TGCAGCGTTATGGGGGGGCCCGCAACTAATGAAAAACTGTTTTTT. As protein: CSVMGGPATNEKLFF.

The chain joins TRBV30 to TRBJ1-4; D is possibly TRBD1 (6 bases). Trimming shortened V by 2 bases and J by 5 bases, and 21 bases separated the two germline ends. Germline V gene sequence: CDR1 GTSNPN, CDR2 SVGIG (reference sequence). The CDR3 has 17 amino acids. The chain's CDR3 is CAWSPLQGQRDNEKLFF. As DNA, the CDR3 is TGTGCCTGGAGTCCTTTGCAAGGACAGAGGGACAATGAAAAACTGTTTTTT.

The CDR3 reads CASSLNGRTEAFF. The CDR3, as DNA: TGTGCCAGCAGCTTAAACGGGCGGACTGAAGCTTTCTTT. The chain employs TRBV7-3 and TRBJ1-1; D is uncertain. This CDR3 comprises 13 residues. Germline V CDR1 and CDR2: SGHTA, FQGTGA. V was pared by 1 base and J by 5 bases, with 8 bases between.

This chain connects TRBV30 to TRBJ2-5; 8 positions agree with TRBD1. V trimming: 2 bases; J trimming: 1 base; junction bases outside the gene matches: 9. Germline CDR1 and CDR2: GTSNPN and SVGIG (reference sequence). CDR3 size: 16 residues. The CDR3 loop reads CAWSTGQGTSQETQYF. The DNA for the CDR3 is TGTGCCTGGAGTACAGGACAGGGCACGTCCCAAGAGACCCAGTACTTC. The full variable domain, completed using reference TRBV30 and TRBJ2-5, is SQTIHQWPATLVQPVGSPLSLECTVEGTSNPNLYWYRQAAGRGLQLLFYSVGIGQISSEVPQNLSASRPQDRQFILSSKKLLLSDSGFYLCAWSTGQGTSQETQYFGPGTRLLVL.

The chain joins TRBV28 to TRBJ1-2; no firm D call. Germline lookup yields CDR1 MDHEN and CDR2 SYDVKM. V gave up 3 bases and J gave up 8 bases, with 10 bases separating them. The CDR3 extends over 12 amino acids. CDR3: CASSFYREGYTF. CDR3 coding DNA: TGTGCCAGCAGTTTCTACAGAGAGGGCTACACCTTC.

The V gene is TRBV2, the J gene TRBJ2-1; D not resolved. This CDR3 spans 16 amino acids. Trimming took 9 bases from V and 4 from J, leaving 22 bases between them. CDR1 and CDR2 (germline): SNHLY, FYNNEI. CDR3 sequence reads: CARPQKKADGYNEQFF. CDR3 nucleotides: TGTGCCAGACCTCAAAAAAAGGCGGACGGTTACAATGAGCAGTTCTTC.

The V and J genes are TRBV9 and TRBJ2-5, with TRBD2 identical over 14 bases. Germline V gene data show CDR1 as SGDLS and CDR2 as YYNGEE. After removal of 4 bases from V and 4 bases from J, the junction contained 6 bases not matched to a gene. This CDR3 spans 16 amino acids. The CDR3 coding sequence is TGTGCCAGCAGCCCCAGACTAGCGGGAGGGAGAGAGACCCAGTACTTC. Translating it yields CASSPRLAGGRETQYF.